The entry that follows covers one T cell receptor beta chain sequence. This clonotype was observed at least ten times. Its antigen remains unidentified. No base quality information exists; no much larger clone differs at one position. For sequencing, an Illumina HiSeq 2500 was employed. TCR beta libraries were prepared by quantitative 5'-RACE with molecular barcodes. The authors processed their data as follows. A new computational method, built on a probabilistic model of VDJ rearrangement, was used to identify disease-linked TCR variants. TCRdb trimmed public reads at Q25 via fastp, called clones via MiXCR and kept in-frame beta chains. Rows with one shared CDR3 protein collapse into an entry with the most common genes and DNA. None of the V and J calls come from the authors' own analysis; TCRdb made them. Recorded for this sample are roughly 42,000 distinct CDR3 sequences; less than 3% of them occurred a single time. Around 4.5% of the sample is held by the ten biggest clonotypes.

This entry belongs to a study of CD8 T cells in ankylosing spondylitis (dated by TCRdb to about 2017). Looking at the study overall: To find TCR variants linked to disease, the study profiled T cell receptor beta repertoires in ankylosing spondylitis patients and healthy donors. Peripheral blood was sampled, and synovial fluid was also collected from ankylosing spondylitis patients. The whole study cohort included about a hundred healthy donors and 20 to 30 ankylosing spondylitis patients. What the research found in general, with its limitations: According to the report, matched synovial fluid samples from ankylosing spondylitis patients were significantly enriched for the disease-linked clones. Some TCR beta motif variants had previously been reported in synovial fluid and blood of reactive arthritis patients, which suggested common disease-initiation mechanisms. Blood from ankylosing spondylitis patients appeared to be characterized by a TCR beta motif composed of about eight highly homologous amino acid variants. In peripheral blood, the disease-linked clones were found at relatively low frequencies and had a CD8+ phenotype.

From the germline V gene, CDR1 is SGDLS and CDR2 is YYNGEE. V loses 3 bases of germline sequence and J loses 8 bases, and the interval between the two ends is 8 bases. The CDR3 contains 11 residues, cysteine and phenylalanine counted. CDR3 DNA is the only sequence kept; it has 33 bases, read in frame from the first base. The sequence derives from a male donor with ankylosing spondylitis or in good health (not recorded which). The chain is encoded by TRBV9 joined to TRBJ1-2, with no confident D gene call. Specimen: blood, either unsorted or a sorted T cell fraction (not recorded which). CDR3 region: CASSAGRGYTF. The sequenced DNA: TGTGCCAGCAGCGCCGGGCGGGGCTACACCTTC.